The rows below give T cell receptor beta chains drawn from one sample of a study of blood T cell repertoires in COVID-19. Clones were sequenced by immunoSEQ multiplex PCR, and TCRdb holds only the in-frame ones, with some missing. The sample lists approximately 70,000 clones, approximately 89% occurring once. The source material was peripheral blood. These receptor sequences come from a human donor in a cohort sampled during active COVID-19. CDR3s include the opening cysteine and the closing phenylalanine or tryptophan. The D gene is left open where the match is weak. Not all rows give a size; the values are once, few, many and, for expanded clones, a class.

V: TRBV30; D: NA; size: NA; J: TRBJ1-5; CDR3: CAWSTGGEGQPQHF; DNA: TGTGCCTGGAGTACCGGTGGGGAGGGCCAGCCCCAGCATTTT
V: TRBV5-8; D: NA; size: NA; J: TRBJ2-6; CDR3: CASSFLAGANVLTF; DNA: TGTGCCAGCAGCTTCCTCGCTGGGGCCAACGTCCTGACTTTC
V: TRBV1; D: NA; size: NA; J: TRBJ2-1; CDR3: CTSSPPGGASYNEQFF; DNA: TGCACCAGCAGCCCTCCCGGGGGGGCGTCCTACAATGAGCAGTTCTTC
V: TRBV7-2; D: NA; size: NA; J: TRBJ1-1; CDR3: CASSLGGGSEAFF; DNA: TGTGCCAGCAGCTTAGGGGGGGGATCTGAAGCTTTCTTT
V: TRBV4-1; D: TRBD2; size: NA; J: TRBJ2-7; CDR3: CASSQVTSGGYEQYF; DNA: TGCGCCAGCAGCCAAGTGACTAGCGGGGGCTACGAGCAGTACTTC
V: TRBV7-6; D: TRBD2; size: NA; J: TRBJ2-7; CDR3: CASSLRSPSGVRTDEQYF; DNA: TGTGCCAGCAGCTTAAGATCCCCTAGCGGGGTCCGGACCGACGAGCAGTACTTC
V: TRBV7-3; D: TRBD1; size: NA; J: TRBJ1-1; CDR3: CASSSPGQGGTEAFF; DNA: TGTGCCAGCAGCTCCCCAGGACAGGGTGGCACTGAAGCTTTCTTT
V: TRBV9; D: NA; size: NA; J: TRBJ2-7; CDR3: CASSVEGQGYEQYF; DNA: TGTGCCAGCAGCGTAGAGGGGCAGGGCTACGAGCAGTACTTC
V: TRBV2; D: NA; size: NA; J: TRBJ1-2; CDR3: CASIPQAYYGYTF; DNA: TGTGCCAGCATACCCCAGGCTTACTATGGCTACACCTTC
V: TRBV7-9; D: TRBD1; size: NA; J: TRBJ2-7; CDR3: CASSLDRAYEQYF; DNA: TGTGCCAGCAGCTTGGACAGGGCGTACGAGCAGTACTTC
V: TRBV12-3/TRBV12-4; D: TRBD1; size: NA; J: TRBJ1-2; CDR3: CASRGQGDYGYTF; DNA: TGTGCCAGCAGAGGACAGGGCGACTATGGCTACACCTTC
V: TRBV28; D: TRBD1; size: NA; J: TRBJ1-5; CDR3: CASSFGQGARQPQHF; DNA: TGTGCCAGCAGTTTTGGACAGGGGGCGCGGCAGCCCCAGCATTTT
V: TRBV4-2; D: NA; size: NA; J: TRBJ1-3; CDR3: CASSPPEQAGNTIYF; DNA: TGTGCCAGCAGCCCGCCGGAGCAAGCTGGAAACACCATATATTTT
V: TRBV7-8; D: NA; size: NA; J: TRBJ2-7; CDR3: CASTLGSPYEQYF; DNA: TGTGCCAGCACCCTCGGGAGCCCCTACGAGCAGTACTTC
V: TRBV30; D: TRBD1; size: NA; J: TRBJ2-7; CDR3: CAWSPRDRGAPPHEQYF; DNA: TGTGCCTGGAGTCCCCGGGACAGGGGCGCTCCCCCCCACGAGCAGTACTTC
V: TRBV29-1; D: TRBD1; size: NA; J: TRBJ1-2; CDR3: CSVEGQSYGYTF; DNA: TGCAGCGTTGAGGGACAGTCCTATGGCTACACCTTC
V: TRBV11-2; D: TRBD2; size: NA; J: TRBJ2-7; CDR3: CASSSGGPEQYF; DNA: TGTGCCAGCAGCTCGGGAGGTCCCGAGCAGTACTTC
V: TRBV3-1/TRBV3-2; D: NA; size: NA; J: TRBJ1-3; CDR3: CASSQEGTGNTIYF; DNA: TGTGCCAGCAGCCAAGAGGGCACTGGAAACACCATATATTTT
V: TRBV2; D: TRBD1; size: NA; J: TRBJ1-2; CDR3: CASRPTTGMGEGYTF; DNA: TGTGCCAGCAGACCCACGACAGGGATGGGGGAGGGCTACACCTTC
V: TRBV4-2; D: TRBD1; size: NA; J: TRBJ2-7; CDR3: CASSEDRGPSYEQYF; DNA: TGTGCCAGCAGCGAGGACAGGGGCCCGTCCTACGAGCAGTACTTC
V: TRBV19; D: TRBD1; size: NA; J: TRBJ1-5; CDR3: CASNGQGVQPQHF; DNA: TGTGCCAGTAATGGGCAGGGGGTTCAGCCCCAGCATTTT
V: TRBV28; D: NA; size: NA; J: TRBJ2-7; CDR3: CASSPGISYEQYF; DNA: TGTGCCAGCAGCCCAGGGATCTCCTACGAGCAGTACTTC
V: TRBV9; D: NA; size: NA; J: TRBJ1-1; CDR3: CASSVGTRGTEAFF; DNA: TGTGCCAGCAGCGTAGGGACCAGGGGCACTGAAGCTTTCTTT
V: TRBV4-1; D: NA; size: NA; J: TRBJ1-1; CDR3: CASSQPRQGNTEAFF; DNA: TGCGCCAGCAGCCAACCTCGACAAGGGAACACTGAAGCTTTCTTT
V: TRBV7-2; D: NA; size: NA; J: TRBJ1-2; CDR3: CASSRDEDYYGYTF; DNA: TGTGCCAGCTCCCGGGATGAAGATTACTATGGCTACACCTTC
V: TRBV10-1; D: TRBD1; size: once; J: TRBJ2-7; CDR3: CASSGQGDYEQYF; DNA: TGCGCCAGCAGTGGACAGGGCGACTACGAGCAGTACTTC
V: TRBV2; D: TRBD2; size: NA; J: TRBJ2-7; CDR3: CASSGTSGVSGYEQYF; DNA: TGTGCCAGCAGCGGGACTAGCGGGGTATCCGGGTACGAGCAGTACTTC
V: TRBV11-2; D: NA; size: NA; J: TRBJ1-1; CDR3: CASSSLRGGPTNTEAFF; DNA: TGTGCCAGCAGTTCCCTCCGGGGGGGACCAACGAACACTGAAGCTTTCTTT
V: TRBV30; D: NA; size: NA; J: TRBJ2-5; CDR3: CAWSPTQGKHETQYF; DNA: TGTGCCTGGAGCCCCACACAGGGAAAGCATGAGACCCAGTACTTC
V: TRBV9; D: NA; size: NA; J: TRBJ1-1; CDR3: CASSARRGDTEAFF; DNA: TGTGCCAGCAGCGCGCGCAGGGGTGACACTGAAGCTTTCTTT
V: TRBV9; D: TRBD1; size: NA; J: TRBJ1-2; CDR3: CASSVGGTVYGYTF; DNA: TGTGCCAGCAGCGTAGGCGGGACAGTCTATGGCTACACCTTC
V: TRBV5-1; D: TRBD1; size: NA; J: TRBJ1-2; CDR3: CASSGGTEWGIDGYTF; DNA: TGCGCCAGCAGCGGTGGGACAGAGTGGGGAATTGATGGCTACACCTTC
V: TRBV12-3/TRBV12-4; D: NA; size: once; J: TRBJ2-1; CDR3: CASSLAGVNEQFF; DNA: TGTGCCAGCAGTTTGGCAGGGGTTAATGAGCAGTTCTTC
V: TRBV2; D: TRBD1; size: NA; J: TRBJ1-5; CDR3: CASSSPGQGRIGSNQPQHF; DNA: TGTGCCAGCAGTTCGCCGGGACAGGGGCGTATAGGCAGCAATCAGCCCCAGCATTTT
V: TRBV18; D: TRBD1; size: NA; J: TRBJ2-7; CDR3: CASSPPEKGALPYEQYF; DNA: TGTGCCAGCTCACCACCTGAGAAGGGGGCCCTCCCCTACGAGCAGTACTTC
V: TRBV7-8; D: TRBD1; size: NA; J: TRBJ2-7; CDR3: CASSLALTGTGVLYEQYF; DNA: TGTGCCAGCAGCTTAGCGTTAACCGGGACAGGGGTCCTCTACGAGCAGTACTTC
V: TRBV10-1; D: TRBD1; size: NA; J: TRBJ1-1; CDR3: CANLGGDRGMETEAFF; DNA: TGCGCCAACCTAGGTGGGGACAGGGGGATGGAGACTGAAGCTTTCTTT
V: TRBV2; D: NA; size: NA; J: TRBJ1-2; CDR3: CASPEEIGTGYTF; DNA: TGTGCCAGCCCAGAGGAAATCGGGACAGGCTACACCTTC
V: TRBV11-2; D: NA; size: NA; J: TRBJ2-1; CDR3: CASSLGRGRSYNEQFF; DNA: TGTGCCAGCAGCTTAGGGCGGGGGCGCTCCTACAATGAGCAGTTCTTC
V: TRBV9; D: NA; size: NA; J: TRBJ1-1; CDR3: CASSASLGGITEAFF; DNA: TGTGCCAGCAGCGCATCTTTGGGGGGGATCACTGAAGCTTTCTTT
V: TRBV5-6; D: TRBD1; size: NA; J: TRBJ2-7; CDR3: CASSRDRVDSDYEQYF; DNA: TGTGCCAGCAGCCGTGACAGGGTGGATTCTGACTACGAGCAGTACTTC
V: TRBV29-1; D: TRBD1; size: NA; J: TRBJ1-1; CDR3: CSVMKGAADTEAFF; DNA: TGCAGCGTTATGAAGGGGGCAGCGGACACTGAAGCTTTCTTT
V: TRBV6-6; D: NA; size: once; J: TRBJ2-7; CDR3: CASSSRQVEQYF; DNA: TGTGCCAGCAGTTCCCGACAGGTAGAGCAGTACTTC
V: TRBV10-1; D: NA; size: NA; J: TRBJ1-4; CDR3: CASRWTDATNEKLFF; DNA: TGCGCCAGCCGGTGGACAGACGCAACTAATGAAAAACTGTTTTTT
V: TRBV11-2; D: NA; size: NA; J: TRBJ1-1; CDR3: CASSQGGGGEAFF; DNA: TGTGCCAGCAGCCAAGGGGGGGGCGGTGAAGCTTTCTTT
V: TRBV7-7; D: TRBD1; size: NA; J: TRBJ2-1; CDR3: CASSSGQGVWEQFF; DNA: TGTGCCAGCAGCTCGGGACAGGGGGTATGGGAGCAGTTCTTC
V: TRBV6-1; D: TRBD1; size: NA; J: TRBJ2-7; CDR3: CASREETGPYEQYF; DNA: TGTGCCAGCAGGGAAGAGACAGGGCCCTACGAGCAGTACTTC
V: TRBV28; D: NA; size: NA; J: TRBJ1-1; CDR3: CASSFWFDLRTEAFF; DNA: TGTGCCAGCAGTTTTTGGTTCGACTTACGCACTGAAGCTTTCTTT
V: TRBV4-1; D: TRBD1; size: once; J: TRBJ1-2; CDR3: CASSQPGTGELLSSPRSYGYTF; DNA: TGCGCCAGCAGCCAGCCCGGGACAGGGGAACTCCTTAGCTCCCCCCGATCATATGGCTACACCTTC
V: TRBV12-3/TRBV12-4; D: NA; size: NA; J: TRBJ2-7; CDR3: CASSSSRYEQYF; DNA: TGTGCCAGCAGTTCCTCCCGCTACGAGCAGTACTTC
V: TRBV5-6; D: TRBD1; size: NA; J: TRBJ1-4; CDR3: CASSKWTGVDEKLFF; DNA: TGTGCCAGCAGCAAATGGACAGGGGTCGATGAAAAACTGTTTTTT
V: TRBV5-4; D: TRBD1; size: NA; J: TRBJ2-7; CDR3: CASSSDRAYEQYF; DNA: TGTGCCAGCAGCTCCGACAGGGCCTACGAGCAGTACTTC
V: TRBV11-2; D: NA; size: once; J: TRBJ2-7; CDR3: CASSPHLGQSSYEQYF; DNA: TGTGCCAGCAGCCCCCACCTAGGACAGTCTTCCTACGAGCAGTACTTC
V: TRBV7-2; D: TRBD1; size: NA; J: TRBJ2-5; CDR3: CASSPDRRETQYF; DNA: TGTGCCAGCAGCCCGGACAGGAGAGAGACCCAGTACTTC
V: TRBV7-2; D: NA; size: NA; J: TRBJ2-7; CDR3: CASSLSLLSTGEQYF; DNA: TGTGCCAGCAGCTTATCACTTCTATCTACGGGGGAGCAGTACTTC